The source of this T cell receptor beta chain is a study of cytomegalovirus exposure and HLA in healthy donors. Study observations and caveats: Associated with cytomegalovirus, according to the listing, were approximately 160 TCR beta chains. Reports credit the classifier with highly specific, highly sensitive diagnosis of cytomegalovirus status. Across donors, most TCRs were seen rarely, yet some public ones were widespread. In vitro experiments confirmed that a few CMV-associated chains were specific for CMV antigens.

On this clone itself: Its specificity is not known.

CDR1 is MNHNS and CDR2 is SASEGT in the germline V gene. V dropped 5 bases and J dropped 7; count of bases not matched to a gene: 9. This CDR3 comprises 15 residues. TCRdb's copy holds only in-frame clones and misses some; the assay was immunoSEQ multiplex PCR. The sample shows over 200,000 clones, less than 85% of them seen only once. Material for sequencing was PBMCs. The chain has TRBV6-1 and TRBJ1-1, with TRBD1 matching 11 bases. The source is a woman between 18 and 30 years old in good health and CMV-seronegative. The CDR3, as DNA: TGTGCCAGCAGTCCCCGGACAGGGGGCCTGAGTGAAGCTTTCTTT. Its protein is CASSPRTGGLSEAFF.